These 19 T cell receptor beta chains came from one sample sequenced in a study of beta chain features in type 1 diabetes. The authors reverse transcribed all of the isolated RNA, so sequencing captured expressed TCRB transcripts. The repertoire was sequenced with immunoSEQ multiplex PCR; TCRdb's copy has only in-frame clones and lacks some. The sample includes hundreds of thousands of clones, 11% to 15% of them seen just once. Sequenced: central memory CD4+ T cells from blood. The receptor set was obtained from a man aged 30-40 years in good health.

V and J are TRBV13 and TRBJ2-7; 9 bases line up with TRBD1. Per the germline V gene, CDR1 is PRHDT and CDR2 is FYEKMQ (reference sequence). The CDR3 is made up of 14 amino acids. J lost 5 bases, V lost 5 bases, and 7 bases had no gene match. The CDR3 sequence is CASSRRDRDDEQYF. The CDR3 DNA sequence: TGTGCCAGCAGCCGCCGGGACAGGGATGACGAGCAGTACTTC. Variable domain in full (rest from reference TRBV13 and TRBJ2-7): AAGVIQSPRHLIKEKRETATLKCYPIPRHDTVYWYQQGPGQDPQFLISFYEKMQSDKGSIPDRFSAQQFSDYHSELNMSSLELGDSALYFCASSRRDRDDEQYFGPGTRLTVT.

This clone was found many times. The gene calls are TRBV4-1 and TRBJ1-1, with 7 bases identical to TRBD1. Germline V gives CDR1 MGHRA, CDR2 YSYEKL. J lost 1 base, V lost 4 bases, and 0 bases had no gene match. CDR3 length: 13 residues. The CDR3 reads CASSRTGNTEAFF. CDR3 sequence (DNA): TGCGCCAGCAGCCGGACAGGGAACACTGAAGCTTTCTTT.

The chain combines TRBV5-4 with TRBJ2-2, with 11 bases aligning to TRBD2. Germline CDR1 SGHNT, CDR2 YYREEE (reference sequence). V lost 4 bases and J lost 5; bases outside the gene matches: 4. The CDR3 length is 15 residues. The CDR3 spells CASSLAGGQTGELFF. The DNA for the CDR3 is TGTGCCAGCAGCCTAGCGGGGGGTCAAACCGGGGAGCTGTTTTTT.

The chain carries TRBV7-2 and TRBJ1-5; D not certain. Germline values: CDR1 SGHTA, CDR2 FQGNSA. The CDR3 is 15 residues long. V lost 0 bases and J lost 5, with 11 bases in between. DNA for the CDR3: TGTGCCAGCAGCTTAGCGCGGGCACCTTATCAGCCCCAGCATTTT. Protein product: CASSLARAPYQPQHF.

Here the CDR3 reads CASSPRGGQGNEQFF. In DNA form, the CDR3 reads TGTGCCAGCAGCCCCCGGGGGGGCCAGGGCAATGAGCAGTTCTTC. The chain recombines TRBV9 with TRBJ2-1; 8 bases match TRBD2. With 4 bases clipped from V and 6 bases from J, the junction kept 9 bases outside the gene matches. The germline gives CDR1 SGDLS, CDR2 YYNGEE. The CDR3 covers 15 residues.

This chain joins TRBV14 and TRBJ2-1, with no clear D. The germline gives CDR1 SGHDN, CDR2 FVKESK. There are 11 residues in the CDR3. V dropped 1 base and J dropped 10 bases, with 5 bases sitting between them. The CDR3 DNA reads TGTGCCAGCAGCCAAGTCGGCGAGCAGTTCTTC. The encoded protein is CASSQVGEQFF.

V is TRBV7-8 and J is TRBJ1-1; D ambiguous. The CDR3 length is 15 residues. V was pared by 3 bases and J by 1 base, with 12 bases between. Germline V lookup: CDR1 SGHVS, CDR2 FQNEAQ. CDR3 protein: CASSFGAVTNTEAFF. The CDR3 DNA is TGTGCCAGCAGCTTTGGCGCAGTCACGAACACTGAAGCTTTCTTT.

At least ten counts were recorded for this clone. The chain uses TRBV4-2 and TRBJ2-1, with 7 nucleotides matching TRBD2. CDR3 length: 16 residues. J lost 7 bases, V lost 0 bases, and 9 bases had no gene match. The germline CDR1 and CDR2 sequences are LGHNA and YNFKEQ. This CDR3 reads CASSQDFRGSRNEQFF. The CDR3 DNA sequence: TGTGCCAGCAGCCAAGATTTCCGCGGGAGTCGGAATGAGCAGTTCTTC.

This sequence joins TRBV30 and TRBJ2-3; 8 positions agree with TRBD2. V lost 3 bases to trimming and J lost 5 bases; unmatched junction nucleotides: 10. The CDR3 is 15 amino acids. The germline V gene has CDR1 GTSNPN and CDR2 SVGIG (reference sequence). CDR3 DNA sequence: TGTGCCTGGAGGCCCCCTGCGGGAGGCAGAGATACGCAGTATTTT. As protein: CAWRPPAGGRDTQYF.

The V call is TRBV19, the J call TRBJ1-2; D remains unclear. From germline, CDR1 is LNHDA and CDR2 SQIVND (reference sequence). The CDR3 has 13 amino acids. V lost 6 bases to trimming and J lost 4 bases, with 12 bases between them. CDR3 protein: CASRAPTLYGYTF. CDR3 coding DNA: TGTGCCAGTAGGGCACCCACCCTCTATGGCTACACCTTC.

On this clone itself: The junction differs from germline at one of its ends, possibly a read error. This sequence joins TRBV7-2 and TRBJ1-2, with TRBD1 matching over 10 bases. The CDR3 extends over 18 amino acids. Germline CDR1 and CDR2: SGHTA and FQGNSA. CDR3 coding DNA: TGTGCCAGCAGCGTAGCGGGACAGGGGCAAAACCGAATCTATGGCTACACCTTC. Amino acids: CASSVAGQGQNRIYGYTF.

This sequence joins TRBV2 and TRBJ2-6, with D unclear. Germline lookup yields CDR1 SNHLY and CDR2 FYNNEI. This CDR3 comprises 14 residues. The V and J ends lost 9 bases and 1 base respectively, with 10 bases between them. The CDR3 DNA sequence: TGTGCCAGTGCTTTAGGGTCTGGGGCCAACGTCCTGACTTTC. Amino acid sequence: CASALGSGANVLTF.

This chain joins TRBV9 and TRBJ2-5; D is ambiguous. Trimming pared 0 bases from V and 5 bases from J, leaving 8 bases between. This CDR3 comprises 13 residues. CDR1 SGDLS and CDR2 YYNGEE come from the germline V gene. The CDR3 region has the DNA TGTGCCAGCAGCGTAGTGGTGGGCGAGACCCAGTACTTC. Translated, it gives CASSVVVGETQYF.

The rearrangement joins TRBV11-2 to TRBJ2-1, with a possible D match to TRBD2 (6 bases). The CDR3 sequence is 17 residues long. CDR1 is SGHAT and CDR2 is FQNNGV in the germline V gene. V lost 7 bases, J lost 4 bases, and 23 bases lay in between. The CDR3 nucleotides read TGTGCCAGCATTCTTAGTTTGGCGGGGAACGTATACAATGAGCAGTTCTTC. Its translation: CASILSLAGNVYNEQFF.

This chain uses TRBV7-2 with TRBJ2-5; the match to TRBD2 covers 8 bases. CDR1 and CDR2 (germline): SGHTA, FQGNSA. With 5 bases clipped from V and 6 bases from J, the junction kept 20 bases outside the gene matches. The CDR3 has 18 residues. The CDR3 is CASSRQLRGAGAEKTQYF. CDR3 sequence (DNA): TGTGCCAGCAGCCGGCAGTTGAGGGGAGCGGGAGCTGAAAAGACCCAGTACTTC. Drawing the rest from reference TRBV7-2 and TRBJ2-5, the complete variable domain is GAGVSQSPSNKVTEKGKDVELRCDPISGHTALYWYRQSLGQGLEFLIYFQGNSAPDKSGLPSDRFSAERTGGSVSTLTIQRTQQEDSAVYLCASSRQLRGAGAEKTQYFGPGTRLLVL.

The J gene is TRBJ2-3, the V gene TRBV18; D uncertain. This CDR3 has 14 residues. The germline V gene encodes CDR1 KGHSH and CDR2 LQKENI. V shed 3 bases and J shed 2 bases, with 9 bases lying between them. The CDR3 reads CASSPPLHTDTQYF. The CDR3 DNA sequence: TGTGCCAGCTCACCCCCTCTACACACAGATACGCAGTATTTT.

J is TRBJ1-6 and V is TRBV9; 8 nucleotides agree with TRBD1. The CDR3 runs 14 residues. Germline CDR1 is SGDLS and CDR2 is YYNGEE. Trimming took 3 bases from V and 10 from J; bases not matched to a gene: 6. CDR3 DNA sequence: TGTGCCAGCAGCGCCAGACAGGGGACCTCACCCCTCCACTTT. This encodes CASSARQGTSPLHF.

The chain is built from TRBV5-1 and TRBJ1-1; tentatively, D is TRBD1 (6 bases). CDR3 length equals 14 residues. The germline V gene encodes CDR1 SGHRS and CDR2 YFSETQ. V was trimmed by 4 bases and J by 1 base, leaving 11 bases between them. DNA for the CDR3: TGCGCCAGCAGCATAACAGGGACGAACACTGAAGCTTTCTTT. It yields the protein CASSITGTNTEAFF.

The table lists this clone with a few counts. V and J are TRBV5-1 and TRBJ1-2; 8 bases line up with TRBD1. V shed 5 bases, J shed 0 bases, and the junction held 3 bases outside the gene matches. This CDR3 spans 14 amino acids. Germline CDR1 is SGHRS and CDR2 is YFSETQ. CDR3 protein: CASRLQGANYGYTF. Written as DNA, the CDR3 is TGCGCCAGCAGATTACAGGGGGCTAACTATGGCTACACCTTC.